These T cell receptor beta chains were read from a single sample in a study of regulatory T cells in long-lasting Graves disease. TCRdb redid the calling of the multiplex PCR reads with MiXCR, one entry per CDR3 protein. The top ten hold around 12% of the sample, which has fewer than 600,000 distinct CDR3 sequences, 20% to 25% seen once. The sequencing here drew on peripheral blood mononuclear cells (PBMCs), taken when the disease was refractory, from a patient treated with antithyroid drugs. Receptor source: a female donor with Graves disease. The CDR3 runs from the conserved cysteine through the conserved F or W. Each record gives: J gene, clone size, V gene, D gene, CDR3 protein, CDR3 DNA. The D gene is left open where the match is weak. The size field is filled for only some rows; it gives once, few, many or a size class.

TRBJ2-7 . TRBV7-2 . CASSLEVHPGTYEQYF TGTGCCAGCAGCTTAGAAGTCCATCCTGGGACCTACGAGCAGTACTTC
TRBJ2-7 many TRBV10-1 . CASSDARNYEQYF TGCGCCAGCAGTGATGCCAGAAATTACGAGCAGTACTTC
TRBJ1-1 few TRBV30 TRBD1 CAWNRGDTEAFF TGTGCCTGGAACAGGGGTGACACTGAAGCTTTCTTT
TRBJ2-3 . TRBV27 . CASSLSRVTDSGDTQYF TGTGCCAGCAGTTTATCGAGGGTGACTGACTCAGGAGATACGCAGTATTTT
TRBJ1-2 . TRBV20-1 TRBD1 CSGPGQGVYGYTF TGCAGTGGGCCGGGACAGGGAGTTTATGGCTACACCTTC
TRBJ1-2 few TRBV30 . CAWTTGRGYTF TGTGCCTGGACTACGGGGCGCGGCTACACCTTC
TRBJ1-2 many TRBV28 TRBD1 CASSSTGTGIYGYTF TGTGCCAGCAGTTCGACCGGGACAGGGATTTATGGCTACACCTTC
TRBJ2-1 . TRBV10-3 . CAISESFNEQFF TGTGCCATCAGTGAGTCTTTCAATGAGCAGTTCTTC
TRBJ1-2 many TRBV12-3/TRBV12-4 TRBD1 CASSPSPGQELYGYTF TGTGCCAGCAGTCCGTCCCCCGGACAGGAGCTCTATGGCTACACCTTC
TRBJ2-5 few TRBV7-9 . CASSSRDGRETQYF TGTGCCAGCAGCTCCCGGGACGGCCGAGAGACCCAGTACTTC
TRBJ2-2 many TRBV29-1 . CSVDDIYGELFF TGCAGCGTTGACGACATCTACGGGGAGCTGTTTTTT
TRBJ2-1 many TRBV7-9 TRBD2 CASSSREANVDEQFF TGTGCCAGCAGCTCGCGGGAGGCCAATGTAGATGAGCAGTTCTTC
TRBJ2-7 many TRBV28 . CASGAGATYEQYF TGTGCCAGCGGGGCAGGGGCCACCTACGAGCAGTACTTC
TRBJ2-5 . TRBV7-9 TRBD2 CASIEERRLAESGETQYF TGTGCCAGCATTGAAGAGAGACGACTAGCGGAAAGCGGAGAGACCCAGTACTTC
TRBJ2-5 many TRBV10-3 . CAISEHPGNQETQYF TGTGCCATCAGCGAACACCCGGGAAATCAAGAGACCCAGTACTTC
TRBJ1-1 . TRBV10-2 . CASTMDRFGTEAFF TGCGCCAGCACCATGGACCGTTTTGGCACTGAAGCTTTCTTT
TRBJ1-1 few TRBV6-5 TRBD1 CASSYDRGGEAFF TGTGCCAGCAGCTACGACAGGGGCGGTGAAGCTTTCTTT
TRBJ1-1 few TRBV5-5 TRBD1 CASSLTGGQTEAFF TGTGCCAGCAGCTTGACAGGGGGCCAAACTGAAGCTTTCTTT
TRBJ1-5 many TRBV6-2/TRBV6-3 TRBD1 CASRAGGDQPQHF TGTGCCAGCAGAGCAGGGGGCGATCAGCCCCAGCATTTT
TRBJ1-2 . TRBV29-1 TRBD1 CSGGQGTGYTF TGCAGCGGTGGACAGGGGACGGGCTACACCTTC
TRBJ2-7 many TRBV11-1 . CASSLDGNAYEQYF TGTGCCAGCAGCTTAGACGGGAACGCCTACGAGCAGTACTTC
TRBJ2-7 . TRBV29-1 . CSAWTTYYEQYF TGCAGCGCCTGGACTACCTACTACGAGCAGTACTTC
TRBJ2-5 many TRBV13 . CASSPLASQETQYF TGTGCCAGCAGCCCCCTGGCGTCACAAGAGACCCAGTACTTC
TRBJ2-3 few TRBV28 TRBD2 CASSLGLAGTSTDTQYF TGTGCCAGCAGTTTAGGGCTAGCGGGAACTAGCACAGATACGCAGTATTTT
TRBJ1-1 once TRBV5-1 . CASSLLGGSLRTEAFF TGCGCCAGCAGCTTGTTAGGGGGTAGTTTAAGGACTGAAGCTTTCTTT
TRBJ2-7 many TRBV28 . CASSLSLIYEQYF TGTGCCAGCAGTTTGAGTTTGATCTACGAGCAGTACTTC
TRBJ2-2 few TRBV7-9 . CASSLVTNTGELFF TGTGCCAGCAGCTTAGTCACGAACACCGGGGAGCTGTTTTTT
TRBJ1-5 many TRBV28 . CASTPARDIQPQHF TGTGCCAGCACGCCAGCACGGGATATCCAGCCCCAGCATTTT
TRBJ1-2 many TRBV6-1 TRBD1 CASSTGQLNYGYTF TGTGCCAGCAGCACGGGACAGCTTAACTATGGCTACACCTTC
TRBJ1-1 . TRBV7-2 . CASSSRGGVGTEAFF TGTGCCAGCAGCTCCAGAGGCGGGGTAGGAACTGAAGCTTTCTTT
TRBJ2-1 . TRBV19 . CASQQVASYNEQFF TGTGCCAGTCAACAGGTCGCGTCCTACAATGAGCAGTTCTTC
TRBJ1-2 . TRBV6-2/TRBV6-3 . CASSPREGLNYGYTF TGTGCCAGCTCACCACGGGAGGGTCTCAACTATGGCTACACCTTC
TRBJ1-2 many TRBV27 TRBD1 CASRPRTGLYGYTF TGTGCCAGCAGACCCAGGACAGGGCTCTATGGCTACACCTTC
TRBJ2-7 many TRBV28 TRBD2 CASSLYSGGTYEQYF TGTGCCAGCAGTTTATATAGCGGGGGAACTTACGAGCAGTACTTC
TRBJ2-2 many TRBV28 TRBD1 CASRGARQGAGELFF TGTGCCAGCAGGGGGGCGAGACAGGGGGCCGGGGAGCTGTTTTTT
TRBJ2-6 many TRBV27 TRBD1 CASSLTGGGGANVLTF TGTGCCAGCAGTTTAACAGGGGGAGGTGGGGCCAACGTCCTGACTTTC
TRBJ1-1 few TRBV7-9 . CASSPRSGNTEAFF TGTGCCAGCAGCCCCCGGTCAGGGAACACTGAAGCTTTCTTT
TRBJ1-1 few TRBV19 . CASSMGVYTEAFF TGTGCCAGTAGTATGGGGGTCTACACTGAAGCTTTCTTT
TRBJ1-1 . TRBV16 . CASSVLDKYTEAFF TGTGCCAGCAGCGTCCTGGACAAGTACACTGAAGCTTTCTTT
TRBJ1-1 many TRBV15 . CATSRDLGTFNTEAFF TGTGCCACCAGCAGAGATCTAGGGACTTTTAACACTGAAGCTTTCTTT
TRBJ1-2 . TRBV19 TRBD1 CASSDRGDGYTF TGTGCCAGTAGCGACAGGGGGGATGGCTACACCTTC
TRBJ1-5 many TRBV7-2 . CASSLVGNSNQPQHF TGTGCCAGCAGCCTAGTAGGCAATAGCAATCAGCCCCAGCATTTT
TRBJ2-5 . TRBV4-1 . CASSQSPTDQETQYF TGCGCCAGCAGCCAATCCCCAACCGATCAAGAGACCCAGTACTTC
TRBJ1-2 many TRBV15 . CATSRSTTYGYTF TGTGCCACCAGCAGATCGACTACCTATGGCTACACCTTC
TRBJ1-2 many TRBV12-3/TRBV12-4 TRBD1 CASSLAQGAGGYTF TGTGCCAGCAGTTTAGCACAGGGGGCGGGTGGCTACACCTTC
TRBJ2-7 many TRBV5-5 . CASSSDLRYEQYF TGTGCCAGCAGCTCAGACCTACGCTACGAGCAGTACTTC
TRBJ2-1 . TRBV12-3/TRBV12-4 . CASSLDSYNEQFF TGTGCCAGCAGTTTAGACTCCTACAATGAGCAGTTCTTC
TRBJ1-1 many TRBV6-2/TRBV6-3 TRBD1 CASSSGTGGVTEAFF TGTGCCAGCAGTTCCGGGACAGGGGGCGTGACTGAAGCTTTCTTT
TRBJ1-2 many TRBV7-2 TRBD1 CASTPPAGGYGYTF TGTGCCAGCACCCCACCGGCAGGGGGCTATGGCTACACCTTC
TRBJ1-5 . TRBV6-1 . CASMRELDQPQHF TGTGCCAGCATGCGGGAGTTGGATCAGCCCCAGCATTTT
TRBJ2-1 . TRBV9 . CASSGDVGSYNEQFF TGTGCCAGCAGCGGGGACGTGGGCTCCTACAATGAGCAGTTCTTC
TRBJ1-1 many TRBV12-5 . CASGLAGTRSTEAFF TGTGCTAGTGGTTTGGCCGGGACCAGAAGTACTGAAGCTTTCTTT
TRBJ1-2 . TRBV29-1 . CSVFTGDLGYTF TGCAGCGTGTTCACAGGTGACCTCGGCTACACCTTC
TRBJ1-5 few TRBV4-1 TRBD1 CASSRTGTNQPQHF TGCGCCAGCAGCCGGACAGGGACTAATCAGCCCCAGCATTTT
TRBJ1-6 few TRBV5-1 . CASSLSPYPNSPLHF TGCGCCAGCAGCTTGAGTCCTTACCCCAATTCACCCCTCCACTTT
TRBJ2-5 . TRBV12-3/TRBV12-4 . CASSLTGGGEAQYF TGTGCCAGCAGTCTCACAGGGGGGGGAGAGGCCCAGTACTTC
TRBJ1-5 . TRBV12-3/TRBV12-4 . CASSLALDKRVSNQPQHF TGTGCCAGCAGTTTAGCGCTTGATAAGAGGGTTAGCAATCAGCCCCAGCATTTT
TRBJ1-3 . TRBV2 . CASSDGGWSGNTIYF TGTGCCAGCAGTGACGGGGGTTGGTCTGGAAACACCATATATTTT
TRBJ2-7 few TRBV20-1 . CSAGGPLGNEQYF TGCAGTGCCGGGGGCCCCCTGGGCAACGAGCAGTACTTC